The clone carrying this TCR beta chain occurred once. The antigen remains undetermined. The record originates from a study of radiotherapy plus CTLA-4 blockade in lung cancer. Treatment of patients with chemo-refractory metastatic non-small-cell lung cancer consisted of focal radiation plus CTLA-4 blockade with ipilimumab. Whole-study results and caveats: Researchers report tumor-derived TCR clones expanding in blood after radiotherapy plus ipilimumab.

The assay was immunoSEQ multiplex PCR, and TCRdb's table has in-frame clones only and misses some. The sample lists under 95,000 clones, about four fifths occurring once. This sample comprised peripheral blood, obtained from a patient treated with radiotherapy plus ipilimumab. This clonotype was sampled from a human donor with non-small cell lung cancer who had stable disease on radiotherapy plus ipilimumab.

DNA of the CDR3: TGTGCCAGCTCACCAAAGTCATCTAGCACAGATACGCAGTATTTT. Translating gives CASSPKSSSTDTQYF. V gene TRBV18 combines with J gene TRBJ2-3; D is uncertain. V was shortened by 2 bases and J by 0 bases, with 9 bases between the two germline ends. This CDR3 has 15 amino acids. Germline CDR1 is KGHSH and CDR2 is LQKENI.